This TCR beta chain was sequenced for a study of blood T cell repertoires in COVID-19 (dated by TCRdb to 2018 to 2020). For context, the study as a whole: The collaborator samples originated in the United States, Italy and Spain and spanned the acute and convalescent phases of COVID-19. The repertoires were made available in a free public database intended to serve as a resource for research on the immune response to SARS-CoV-2. The material from the prospective study consisted of cDNA or gDNA derived from T cells, B-cell-depleted T cells, or PBMCs. HLA class I and class II types, where available, came from metadata supplied by the sample provider rather than from assay-based typing. The dataset comprised deeply sampled blood TCRbeta repertoires from subjects exposed to, actively infected with, or recovered from COVID-19. Sample metadata almost always included a de-identified subject ID, COVID-19 status, age in years and sex. Samples came from the ongoing ImmuneRACE study (first 160 participants) plus 1,254 subjects from 6 global collaborators. Broad study findings and their caveats: Clinical and demographic metadata were provided uncurated, with the amount varying by source and participant.

TCRbeta CDR3 regions were amplified from genomic DNA by means of the immunoSEQ Assay, a bias-controlled multiplex PCR. Under the source paper's analysis protocol: Within the assay, amplification of reference gene primers was used to estimate how many nucleated cells each sample contained. To quantify the absolute abundance of each unique TCRbeta CDR3 rearrangement, sequence reads were collapsed and filtered. For each sample, productive Simpson clonality was calculated as the square root of Simpson's diversity index across productive rearrangements. The table comes from immuneACCESS by way of TCRdb, which keeps in-frame sequences with V and J called. Part of the clones is missing from these tables; in studies checked, under half for an unresolved V gene and the rest for unknown reasons. V and J calls and clone size come straight from that table; D and trimming were deduced from the DNA. The sample table holds about 320,000 clones, of which approximately 85% were seen once. The ten largest clonotypes hold roughly 7% of the sample.

On this clone: The clone's antigen remains unknown. No quality values exist for individual bases; no much larger clone is one base distant.

Collaborating institutions collected whole blood in K2EDTA tubes following their own protocols. For TCRbeta analysis, collaborator samples were shipped as frozen whole blood, as isolated PBMCs, or as DNA extracted from either sample type. Based on the germline V gene, the CDR1 and CDR2 sequences are KGHDR and SFDVKD. The cysteine opens and the phenylalanine closes a CDR3 of 16 amino acids. The CDR3 DNA has 48 bases and is translated from base 1. V loses 0 bases at its end and J loses 7 bases; junction bases beyond the gene matches: 7. The rearrangement combines TRBV24-1 with TRBJ2-2; TRBD2 agrees with 7 junctional bases. This receptor was identified in a human donor in a cohort sampled during active COVID-19. Sequencing used peripheral blood. The nucleotide sequence is given as TGTGCCACCAGTGATTTGGGGAGCGGGGTGGACGGGGAGCTGTTTTTT. It translates as CATSDLGSGVDGELFF.